This T cell receptor (beta chain) was identified in a study of T-cell reconstitution after alpha-beta-depleted transplantation in children. Unique molecular identifiers featured in how the TCRbeta library was prepared. TCRdb processed the PCR reads anew with MiXCR; each CDR3 protein has one entry. Here the sample spans around 270,000 distinct CDR3 sequences, roughly 7.8% being singletons. Study-level findings and limits: One year post-transplant, T-cell counts and diversity were largely derived from T cells produced anew. Where some patients showed high TCRbeta diversity at day 60, it came from recipient T cells and thymic progenitors that had survived. As was reported, about two months after transplant, alpha-beta T cells came from several hundred expanded graft clones.

As for this clonotype: Its specificity is unknown.

The CDR3 runs to 16 residues. V dropped 2 bases and J dropped 5 bases, with 19 bases sitting between them. The germline V gene has CDR1 SGHRS and CDR2 YFSETQ. The TCR was taken from a female patient aged 2 to 10 who had a stem cell transplant for Fanconi anemia, so the T cells may come from the graft donor. The chain couples TRBV5-1 to TRBJ2-5; D may correspond to TRBD1 or TRBD2 (5 bases each). The sequencing used peripheral blood, collected 360 days after TCRalphabeta/CD19-depleted stem cell transplant. CDR3 amino acids: CASSFALGRAGETQYF. For the CDR3, the DNA is TGCGCCAGCAGCTTTGCTCTGGGGCGGGCCGGGGAGACCCAGTACTTC. Looking up the rest from reference TRBV5-1 and TRBJ2-5 gives the full variable domain: KAGVTQTPRYLIKTRGQQVTLSCSPISGHRSVSWYQQTPGQGLQFLFEYFSETQRNKGNFPGRFSGRQFSNSRSEMNVSTLELGDSALYLCASSFALGRAGETQYFGPGTRLLVL.